The 30 T cell receptor beta chains given below trace back to one sample, sequenced in a study of cytomegalovirus exposure and HLA in healthy donors. Use of 60 Vbeta and 13 Jbeta primers characterized the PCR. Repertoires were generated with immunoSEQ multiplex PCR, while TCRdb's copy carries only in-frame clones and drops some. The table has tens of thousands of clones, more than 65% seen once. Sequencing was carried out using PBMCs. Source of these receptors: a man between 25 and 39 years old in good health and CMV-seronegative.

The sample holds one count of this clone. The chain is built from TRBV5-6 and TRBJ2-7; 8 nucleotides agree with TRBD1. The CDR3 contains 14 residues. Germline V lookup: CDR1 SGHDT, CDR2 YYEEEE. Trimming took 6 bases from V and 3 from J; bases not matched to a gene: 8. CDR3: CASTRQGSSYEQYF. DNA for the CDR3: TGTGCCAGCACCCGACAGGGGTCGAGCTACGAGCAGTACTTC.

The CDR3 region is CASSLVEGAFSNQPQHF. CDR3 DNA: TGTGCCAGCAGCTTAGTGGAGGGGGCCTTTAGCAATCAGCCCCAGCATTTT. The J gene is TRBJ1-5, the V gene TRBV7-9; 7 nucleotides agree with TRBD1. Germline V CDR1 and CDR2: SEHNR, FQNEAQ (reference sequence). V dropped 1 base and J dropped 0; count of bases not matched to a gene: 6. This CDR3 is 17 amino acids long.

This chain connects TRBV28 to TRBJ1-4; D possibly corresponds to TRBD1 (5 bases). This CDR3 contains 17 residues. CDR1 MDHEN and CDR2 SYDVKM come from the germline V gene. The V gene lost 1 base and the J gene lost 0 bases, with 12 bases spanning the gap. The CDR3 DNA reads TGTGCCAGCAGTTTATTGGCAGGGAAATCAACTAATGAAAAACTGTTTTTT. This codes for CASSLLAGKSTNEKLFF.

The J gene is TRBJ2-3, the V gene TRBV28, with 10 nucleotides matching TRBD2. CDR1 is MDHEN and CDR2 is SYDVKM in the germline V gene. The length of the CDR3 is 16 residues. Trimming cost V 1 base and J 1 base; bases outside gene matches: 2. CDR3 amino acids: CASSLSLAGGTDTQYF. Written as DNA, the CDR3 is TGTGCCAGCAGTTTATCGCTAGCGGGAGGCACAGATACGCAGTATTTT.

The rearrangement uses TRBV4-2 and TRBJ1-3; 7 nucleotides align to TRBD1. Trimming cost V 0 bases and J 0 bases; bases outside gene matches: 5. Per the germline V gene, CDR1 is LGHNA and CDR2 is YNFKEQ. This CDR3 contains 17 residues. In nucleotides, the CDR3 is TGTGCCAGCAGCCAAGAGACGACAGGGCCCTCTGGAAACACCATATATTTT. Translating gives CASSQETTGPSGNTIYF.

This clone occurred a few times. V gene TRBV7-9 combines with J gene TRBJ2-1, with 9 bases lining up with TRBD2. V was pared by 1 base and J by 2 bases, with 3 bases of the junction left unmatched. CDR1 and CDR2 (germline): SEHNR, FQNEAQ (reference sequence). The CDR3 extends over 16 amino acids. The chain's CDR3 is CASSLDLAGAYNEQFF. The CDR3 DNA sequence: TGTGCCAGCAGCTTAGATTTAGCGGGGGCCTACAATGAGCAGTTCTTC.

The chain carries TRBV5-4 and TRBJ1-2, with 7 bases identical to TRBD1. The length of the CDR3 is 12 residues. V shed 3 bases, J shed 8 bases, and the junction held 4 bases outside the gene matches. Germline V gene lookup returns CDR1 SGHNT and CDR2 YYREEE (reference sequence). The DNA for the CDR3 is TGTGCCAGCAGCTGGACAGGTATGGGCTACACCTTC. This translates into CASSWTGMGYTF.

This chain uses TRBV5-4 with TRBJ2-2; 7 bases map to TRBD1. Germline lookup yields CDR1 SGHNT and CDR2 YYREEE (reference sequence). V lost 1 base, J lost 5 bases, and 11 bases stayed unmatched. This CDR3 region has 17 residues. The CDR3 protein is CASSLSPTGPGTGELFF. The DNA of the CDR3 is TGTGCCAGCAGCTTGTCCCCGACAGGGCCGGGAACCGGGGAGCTGTTTTTT.

The rearrangement links TRBV5-4 to TRBJ1-2; TRBD1 might be the D (6 bases). Trimming took 1 base from V and 0 from J, leaving 10 bases between them. The CDR3 consists of 15 residues. Per germline, CDR1 SGHNT and CDR2 YYREEE (reference sequence). DNA of the CDR3: TGTGCCAGCAGCTTGCAGGGGAGAGCTAACTATGGCTACACCTTC. Translated, it gives CASSLQGRANYGYTF.

This clone has more than one count but fewer than ten. V is TRBV28 and J is TRBJ1-2; D remains unclear. The ends were cut back, 0 bases at V and 4 bases at J, with 6 bases in the middle. The CDR3 is 13 residues long. Germline lookup yields CDR1 MDHEN and CDR2 SYDVKM. The CDR3 region is CASSLWQIYGYTF. The CDR3 nucleotides read TGTGCCAGCAGTTTATGGCAGATCTATGGCTACACCTTC.

This sequence joins TRBV29-1 and TRBJ2-7; a weak D match, TRBD1 (5 bases). The CDR3 totals 11 residues. Germline V gene sequence: CDR1 SQVTM, CDR2 ANQGSEA. The V and J ends lost 2 bases and 3 bases respectively, with 5 bases between them. CDR3 sequence reads: CSVERGYEQYF. In nucleotides, the CDR3 is TGCAGCGTTGAAAGGGGCTACGAGCAGTACTTC.

The chain carries TRBV7-2 and TRBJ2-3; 12 bases are a match to TRBD2. The trim removed 5 bases at V and 5 bases at J, leaving 5 bases unmatched. Germline V gene lookup returns CDR1 SGHTA and CDR2 FQGNSA. The CDR3 runs to 15 residues. The CDR3 coding sequence is TGTGCCAGCAGCCCTAGCGGGGGGGCGGGAGATACGCAGTATTTT. Protein: CASSPSGGAGDTQYF. The full variable domain, with the rest looked up from reference TRBV7-2 and TRBJ2-3, is GAGVSQSPSNKVTEKGKDVELRCDPISGHTALYWYRQSLGQGLEFLIYFQGNSAPDKSGLPSDRFSAERTGGSVSTLTIQRTQQEDSAVYLCASSPSGGAGDTQYFGPGTRLTVL.

V gene TRBV11-3 combines with J gene TRBJ2-5, with D tentatively TRBD2 (5 bases). The CDR3 spans 12 residues. The V gene lost 8 bases and the J gene lost 5 bases, with 12 bases spanning the gap. Germline V gene data show CDR1 as SGHNT and CDR2 as YENEEA. CDR3 residues: CASGRGYETQYF. The CDR3 DNA reads as TGTGCCAGCGGTAGAGGGTACGAGACCCAGTACTTC.

The chain recombines TRBV28 with TRBJ2-1; D is uncertain. Deletions cut 6 bases from V and 6 bases from J, with 9 bases between. CDR3 length: 12 residues. Germline loops: CDR1 MDHEN, CDR2 SYDVKM. The CDR3 is CASSPPSNEQFF. In nucleotides, the CDR3 is TGTGCCAGCAGCCCCCCATCCAATGAGCAGTTCTTC.

The chain employs TRBV6-5 and TRBJ2-2; unclear D gene. Germline CDR1 is MNHEY and CDR2 is SVGAGI. V was cut by 2 bases and J by 8 bases, with 9 bases left in between. The CDR3 consists of 13 residues. The chain's CDR3 is CASSYIQTGELFF. For the CDR3, the DNA is TGTGCCAGCAGTTACATACAGACAGGGGAGCTGTTTTTT.

The chain employs TRBV6-1 and TRBJ2-7; TRBD2 is a possible D gene (7 bases). The V end was cut by 3 bases, the J end by 5 bases, with 20 bases between. This CDR3 spans 16 amino acids. Germline-derived CDR1 and CDR2 are MNHNS and SASEGT. CDR3 nucleotide sequence: TGTGCCAGCAGTGAGTCTATTCGGGGGGCGCAGGACGAGCAGTACTTC. It specifies CASSESIRGAQDEQYF.

The chain has TRBV27 and TRBJ1-1; the D gene is possibly TRBD1 (5 bases). V gave up 4 bases and J gave up 1 base, with 16 bases separating them. This CDR3 has 16 residues. Germline lookup yields CDR1 MNHEY and CDR2 SMNVEV (reference sequence). DNA of the CDR3: TGTGCCAGCAGTTACACCCGGGGGGGTGGGAACACTGAAGCTTTCTTT. Protein: CASSYTRGGGNTEAFF.

In its sample, this clone is medium-sized. V usage is TRBV9 and J usage is TRBJ1-2, with 11 positions matching TRBD1. Trimming took 5 bases from V and 4 from J; bases not matched to a gene: 1. The CDR3 is 13 residues long. Germline loops: CDR1 SGDLS, CDR2 YYNGEE. In DNA form, the CDR3 reads TGTGCCAGCAGAGGGACAGGGGGCTATGGCTACACCTTC. Its protein is CASRGTGGYGYTF.

The gene calls are TRBV27 and TRBJ1-2, with D perhaps TRBD1 (6 bases). Germline CDR1 and CDR2: MNHEY and SMNVEV (reference sequence). V lost 7 bases and J lost 4, with 16 bases in between. CDR3 size: 14 residues. The CDR3 protein is CASTNMQGGYGYTF. In nucleotides, the CDR3 is TGTGCCAGCACTAACATGCAAGGGGGCTATGGCTACACCTTC.

The genes are TRBV30 and TRBJ1-5, with a tentative D call TRBD1 (5 bases). The CDR3 is 14 residues long. Trimming removed 3 bases from V and 6 bases from J, with 15 bases in between. Looked up from germline, CDR1 is GTSNPN and CDR2 is SVGIG (reference sequence). DNA for the CDR3: TGTGCCTGGAGAAAGGGGACCGGGGGTCAGCCCCAGCATTTT. It specifies CAWRKGTGGQPQHF.

The V call is TRBV4-3, the J call TRBJ2-4, with 10 bases fitting TRBD1. The junction had 15 bases not matched to a gene; V was cut back by 1 base and J by 0 bases. The CDR3 is made up of 21 amino acids. Germline lookup yields CDR1 LGHNA and CDR2 YSLEER. The CDR3 here is CASSQGRWGQGYELAKNIQYF. The DNA of the CDR3 is TGCGCCAGCAGCCAAGGGCGGTGGGGACAGGGGTATGAATTAGCCAAAAACATTCAGTACTTC.

This clone has a single count. The V gene is TRBV4-2, the J gene TRBJ1-4; maybe TRBD1 (6 bases). The length of the CDR3 is 14 residues. V lost 6 bases and J 8 bases, leaving 16 bases between the germline ends. Germline loops: CDR1 LGHNA, CDR2 YNFKEQ. In DNA, the CDR3 is TGTGCCAGCAGTCACAGGGCCGGGGACGAAAAACTGTTTTTT. Translation: CASSHRAGDEKLFF.

V gene TRBV10-3 combines with J gene TRBJ2-1; 11 nucleotides line up with TRBD1. This CDR3 contains 13 residues. The germline V gene has CDR1 ENHRY and CDR2 SYGVKD. J gave up 7 bases and V 10 bases, and 6 bases lay outside the gene matches. This CDR3 is CATWTGGTNEQFF. In DNA form, the CDR3 reads TGTGCCACCTGGACAGGGGGCACGAATGAGCAGTTCTTC.

The J gene is TRBJ1-2, the V gene TRBV19, with 9 bases identical to TRBD1. Trimming removed 5 bases from V and 5 bases from J; junction bases left unmatched: 12. This CDR3 is built from 16 residues. Germline CDR1 LNHDA, CDR2 SQIVND (reference sequence). The CDR3 bases are TGTGCCAGTAGTTCGTTCGGATCGGGACAGGGATATGGCTACACCTTC. It encodes CASSSFGSGQGYGYTF.

This chain uses TRBV5-1 with TRBJ2-3, with 15 bases matching TRBD2. This CDR3 has 17 amino acids. Unmatched junction bases numbered 6, after V lost 4 bases and J lost 3 bases. Germline CDR1 and CDR2: SGHRS and YFSETQ. The CDR3 loop is CASSASGTSGGTDTQYF. CDR3 in DNA: TGCGCCAGCAGCGCCTCCGGGACTAGCGGGGGGACAGATACGCAGTATTTT. Complete variable domain (other parts from reference TRBV5-1 and TRBJ2-3): KAGVTQTPRYLIKTRGQQVTLSCSPISGHRSVSWYQQTPGQGLQFLFEYFSETQRNKGNFPGRFSGRQFSNSRSEMNVSTLELGDSALYLCASSASGTSGGTDTQYFGPGTRLTVL.

In this sample, this clone turned up a few times. The chain recombines TRBV30 with TRBJ1-5; the D gene is possibly TRBD1 (6 bases). This CDR3 has 13 residues. Germline CDR1 GTSNPN, CDR2 SVGIG (reference sequence). V lost 4 bases and J 5 bases, leaving 12 bases between the germline ends. The CDR3 DNA follows: TGTGCCTGGAACGTTGACAGGTATCAGCCCCAGCATTTT. It translates to CAWNVDRYQPQHF.

CDR3 residues: CSVNPGREAFF. The CDR3 nucleotides are TGCAGCGTCAACCCAGGGAGGGAAGCTTTCTTT. The J gene is TRBJ1-1, the V gene TRBV29-1, with a possible D match to TRBD1 (5 bases). Trimming shortened V by 6 bases and J by 8 bases, and 13 bases separated the two germline ends. CDR3 length: 11 residues. Germline values: CDR1 SQVTM, CDR2 ANQGSEA.

The chain is built from TRBV5-1 and TRBJ2-1, with a weak D call TRBD2 (5 bases). Trimming removed 0 bases at V and 7 bases at J, with 11 bases between. The germline CDR1 and CDR2 sequences are SGHRS and YFSETQ. CDR3 length: 14 residues. This CDR3 reads CASSLDRGRNEQFF. CDR3 in DNA: TGCGCCAGCAGCTTGGATCGGGGTAGGAATGAGCAGTTCTTC.

The gene calls are TRBV27 and TRBJ2-1, with D unresolved. Trimming removed 2 bases from V and 9 bases from J, with 5 bases in between. Germline CDR1 and CDR2: MNHEY and SMNVEV (reference sequence). This CDR3 contains 11 residues. CDR3 loop: CASSLRGEQFF. The DNA of the CDR3 is TGTGCCAGCAGTTTAAGAGGTGAGCAGTTCTTC.

This clone came up a few times. DNA of the CDR3: TGTGCCAGCAGTCTCCGACAGGAAGCTTTCTTT. Protein product: CASSLRQEAFF. This rearrangement joins TRBV28 to TRBJ1-1; possibly TRBD1 for D (5 bases). Germline V gene lookup returns CDR1 MDHEN and CDR2 SYDVKM. The CDR3 consists of 11 residues. Trimming stripped 5 bases from V and 8 bases from J, with 9 bases between.